This T cell receptor beta chain was obtained from a study of cytomegalovirus exposure and HLA in healthy donors. General study findings and limits: A later analysis reportedly found fewer N-insertions in an Asian-associated ancestry cluster than the roughly 670-donor mean. Rarity held for most TCR sequences, but there were some public TCRs that occurred in many donors. Reports credit the classifier with highly specific, highly sensitive diagnosis of cytomegalovirus status.

A remark on this clone: Its specificity is not known.

PCR used 60 Vbeta primers and 13 Jbeta primers. Sequenced by immunoSEQ multiplex PCR; TCRdb stores in-frame clones only, minus some. The sample records tens of thousands of clones, approximately 84% being singletons. The CDR3 runs to 11 residues. Trimming removed 5 bases from V and 3 bases from J, with 5 bases in between. Germline lookup yields CDR1 SGHTA and CDR2 FQGNSA. The chain has TRBV7-2 and TRBJ2-7; D is undetermined. The TCR was taken from a man younger than 35 in good health and CMV-seronegative. The specimen sequenced was PBMCs. This CDR3 is CASSPFYEQYF. CDR3 DNA: TGTGCCAGCAGCCCCTTCTACGAGCAGTACTTC.